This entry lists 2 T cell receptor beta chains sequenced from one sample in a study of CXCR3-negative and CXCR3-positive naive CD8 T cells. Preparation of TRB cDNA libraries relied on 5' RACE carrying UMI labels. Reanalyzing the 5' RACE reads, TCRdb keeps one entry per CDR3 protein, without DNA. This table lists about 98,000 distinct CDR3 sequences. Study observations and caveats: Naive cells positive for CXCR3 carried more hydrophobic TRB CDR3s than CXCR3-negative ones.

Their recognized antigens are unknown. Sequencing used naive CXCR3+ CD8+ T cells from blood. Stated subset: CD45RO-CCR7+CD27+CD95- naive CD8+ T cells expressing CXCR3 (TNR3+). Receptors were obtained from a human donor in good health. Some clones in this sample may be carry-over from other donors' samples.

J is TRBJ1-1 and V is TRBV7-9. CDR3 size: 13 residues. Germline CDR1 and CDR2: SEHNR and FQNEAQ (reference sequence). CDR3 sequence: CASSLDRNTEAFF.

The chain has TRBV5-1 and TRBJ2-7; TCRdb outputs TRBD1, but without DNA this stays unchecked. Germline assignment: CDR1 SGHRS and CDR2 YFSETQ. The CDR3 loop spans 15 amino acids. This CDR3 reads CASSISGTGPNEQYF.